This T cell receptor beta chain comes out of a study of blood T cell repertoires in COVID-19. Study in general: Sample material is recorded as cDNA or gDNA derived from T cells, B-cell-depleted T cells, or PBMCs.

Trimming stripped 6 bases from V and 0 bases from J, with 15 bases between. In germline, CDR1 is MDHEN, CDR2 SYDVKM. The CDR3 covers 15 residues. Only in-frame clones appear in the TCRdb table, and some are missing; sequencing was by immunoSEQ multiplex PCR. The sample lists around 140,000 clones; approximately 86% were seen once. Ages ranged from about 18 to 90 years, with residence in 24 US areas. The study assigned cohorts using participant-reported clinical history. The chain couples TRBV28 to TRBJ2-7; tentatively, D is TRBD2 (6 bases). This TCR was sampled from a woman in her forties who had been exposed to COVID-19. Sequenced: PBMCs or T cells enriched from blood (not recorded which). The CDR3 nucleotides read TGTGCCAGCAGCCTCGGGACTCCTCGCTCCTACGAGCAGTACTTC. As protein: CASSLGTPRSYEQYF.